The 2 T cell receptor beta chains below were found in one sample sequenced in a study of shared clonotypes between healthy human individuals. Clones were sequenced by immunoSEQ multiplex PCR, and TCRdb holds only the in-frame ones, with some missing. In the table there are 2 million to 2.5 million clones, 85% to 95% of which are singletons. The sample was naive CD4+ T cells from PBMCs. Subset defined: CD45RA+ positively selected. The receptors originated from a man aged 18 to 29 in good health. Some clones in this sample may be carry-over from other donors' samples.

The chain recombines TRBV7-2 with TRBJ1-1; D remains unclear. Germline lookup yields CDR1 SGHTA and CDR2 FQGNSA. Trimming shortened V by 5 bases and J by 9 bases, and 13 bases separated the two germline ends. The CDR3 is made up of 12 amino acids. This CDR3 reads CASSQNRRKAFF. CDR3 in DNA: TGTGCCAGCAGCCAGAACCGCAGGAAAGCTTTCTTT.

The rearrangement uses TRBV18 and TRBJ2-7; D gene ambiguous. Looked up from germline, CDR1 is KGHSH and CDR2 is LQKENI. CDR3 length: 14 amino acids. Trimming pared 3 bases from V and 2 bases from J, leaving 11 bases between. The CDR3 nucleotides read TGTGCCAGCTCACCCGCATCAGGCCCCTACGAGCAGTACTTC. Its translation: CASSPASGPYEQYF.